This T cell receptor beta chain was sequenced during a study of cytomegalovirus exposure and HLA in healthy donors. Study findings and constraints: Associated with cytomegalovirus, according to the listing, were 150 to 200 TCR beta chains. HLA allele associations emerged for some 16,000 TCR beta sequences in a later analysis, at 0.05 false discovery rate.

The primer mix had 60 Vbeta and 13 Jbeta primers. This table comes from immunoSEQ multiplex PCR, and its TCRdb copy is limited to in-frame clones, with some not included. Seen here are about 150,000 clones, 76% observed once, and the top ten hold 1.8%. The CDR3 contains 11 residues. Trimming cost V 5 bases and J 6 bases; bases outside gene matches: 2. CDR1 DFQATT and CDR2 SNEGSKA come from the germline V gene (reference sequence). About this clone: Antigen: not known.

Each of the donors was a healthy bone marrow donor. Specimen: PBMCs. The receptor comes from a female donor in good health and CMV-seropositive. V is TRBV20-1 and J is TRBJ2-5, with 8 bases that match TRBD1. This CDR3 is CSADRGKTQYF. The CDR3 bases are TGCAGTGCTGACAGGGGCAAGACCCAGTACTTC.